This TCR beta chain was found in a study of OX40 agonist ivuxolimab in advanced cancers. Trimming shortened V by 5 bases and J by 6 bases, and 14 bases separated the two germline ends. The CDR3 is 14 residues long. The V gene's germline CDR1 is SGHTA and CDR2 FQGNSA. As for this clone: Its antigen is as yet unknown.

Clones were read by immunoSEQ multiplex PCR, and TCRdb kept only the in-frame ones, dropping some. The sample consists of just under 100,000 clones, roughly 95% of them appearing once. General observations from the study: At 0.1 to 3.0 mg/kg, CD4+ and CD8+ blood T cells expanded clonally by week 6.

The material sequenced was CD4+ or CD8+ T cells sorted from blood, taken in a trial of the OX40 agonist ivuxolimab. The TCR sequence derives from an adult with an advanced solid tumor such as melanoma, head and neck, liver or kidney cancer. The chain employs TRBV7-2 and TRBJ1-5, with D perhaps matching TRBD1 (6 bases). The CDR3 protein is CASSLHQQGQPQHF. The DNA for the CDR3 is TGTGCCAGCAGCCTACATCAACAGGGTCAGCCCCAGCATTTT.